These 28 T cell receptor beta chains originate from one sample sequenced in a study of radiation and T cells in renal cell carcinoma. Produced via immunoSEQ multiplex PCR; TCRdb's table is partial and in-frame only. The sample lists just over 95,000 clones, 70% to 90% seen once, with 6.5% to 8.5% in the top ten. As to time point: baseline pretreatment blood. Treatment meaning: 15 Gy SBRT to primary tumor, nephrectomy 4 weeks later. Sequenced here: blood, sampled from a patient whose treatment included radiotherapy and nephrectomy. The receptors derive from a man between 50 and 59 years old with renal cell carcinoma.

DNA for the CDR3: TGTGCCAGTAGTATTGACAGATTCTATCAGCCCCAGCATTTT. Protein sequence: CASSIDRFYQPQHF. The rearrangement links TRBV19 to TRBJ1-5, with D possibly TRBD1 on 5 matching bases. The CDR3 has 14 amino acids. V lost 3 bases and J 5 bases, leaving 11 bases between the germline ends. Germline CDR1 is LNHDA and CDR2 is SQIVND (reference sequence).

The chain uses TRBV9 and TRBJ2-7, with 9 positions matching TRBD2. Germline V gene lookup returns CDR1 SGDLS and CDR2 YYNGEE. The CDR3 has 15 amino acids. V was pared by 4 bases and J by 6 bases, with 11 bases of the junction left unmatched. CDR3: CASSPGLAGVSEQYF. The CDR3 DNA reads TGTGCCAGCAGCCCCGGATTAGCGGGAGTATCCGAGCAGTACTTC.

This clone was counted only a few times. The CDR3 coding sequence is TGTGCCAGCAGCTTAGCCGACGGGGGCGGTGGAGAGACCCAGTACTTC. Its translation is CASSLADGGGGETQYF. This rearrangement joins TRBV7-8 to TRBJ2-5; D might be TRBD1 or TRBD2, each matching 6 bases. The CDR3 totals 16 residues. Germline V gene data show CDR1 as SGHVS and CDR2 as FQNEAQ. Trimming took off 0 bases at V and 4 bases at J, with 15 bases between the two ends.

V usage is TRBV5-1 and J usage is TRBJ2-1, with a weak D call TRBD2 (6 bases). The CDR3 length is 15 residues. In germline, CDR1 is SGHRS, CDR2 YFSETQ. V was clipped by 4 bases and J by 1 base, with 12 bases between them. Written as DNA, the CDR3 is TGCGCCAGCAGCCCGCCACTAGCATCCTACAATGAGCAGTTCTTC. Residues: CASSPPLASYNEQFF.

This clone was seen just once. The V and J genes are TRBV13 and TRBJ1-3; D unclear. Trimming shortened V by 6 bases and J by 0 bases, and 15 bases separated the two germline ends. This CDR3 contains 16 residues. From germline, CDR1 is PRHDT and CDR2 FYEKMQ (reference sequence). Here the CDR3 DNA reads TGTGCCAGCAGTATGGCCCGGGTGAGCTCTGGAAACACCATATATTTT. Amino acids: CASSMARVSSGNTIYF.

The chain is built from TRBV6-4 and TRBJ2-3, with 10 bases lining up with TRBD2. Trimming at V came to 3 bases and at J to 6 bases, leaving 6 bases not matched to a gene. The germline CDR1 and CDR2 sequences are MRHNA and SNTAGT. There are 15 residues in the CDR3. The CDR3 reads CASSELAGSLDTQYF. CDR3 in DNA: TGTGCCAGCAGTGAACTAGCGGGGAGCTTGGATACGCAGTATTTT.

The chain recombines TRBV7-2 with TRBJ2-3; D is unclear. Trimming left V 5 bases short and J 3 bases short, with 12 bases between. Germline loops: CDR1 SGHTA, CDR2 FQGNSA. The CDR3 is 14 amino acids. The DNA for the CDR3 is TGTGCCAGCAGCCCCTCCGCCGGAACAGATACGCAGTATTTT. Translating it yields CASSPSAGTDTQYF.

This sequence joins TRBV5-1 and TRBJ2-2, with 9 bases fitting TRBD2. CDR1 SGHRS and CDR2 YFSETQ come from the germline V gene. The CDR3 covers 16 residues. Trimming took 4 bases from V and 0 from J; bases not matched to a gene: 4. CDR3 bases: TGCGCCAGCAGCCCTGCTAGCGGGGCGAACACCGGGGAGCTGTTTTTT. This encodes CASSPASGANTGELFF.

The V gene is TRBV5-1, the J gene TRBJ2-7; 12 bases line up with TRBD2. This CDR3 has 16 residues. In germline, CDR1 is SGHRS, CDR2 YFSETQ. V shed 0 bases, J shed 3 bases, and the junction held 4 bases outside the gene matches. The CDR3 protein is CASSLGLAGEGYEQYF. The CDR3 nucleotides read TGCGCCAGCAGCTTGGGACTAGCGGGAGAGGGCTACGAGCAGTACTTC. Drawing the rest from reference TRBV5-1 and TRBJ2-7, the complete variable domain is KAGVTQTPRYLIKTRGQQVTLSCSPISGHRSVSWYQQTPGQGLQFLFEYFSETQRNKGNFPGRFSGRQFSNSRSEMNVSTLELGDSALYLCASSLGLAGEGYEQYFGPGTRLTVT.

CDR3 coding DNA: TGCGCCAGCAGCTTGAACCCCGGCAGGGTGGCAGATACGCAGTATTTT. Protein sequence: CASSLNPGRVADTQYF. The chain employs TRBV5-1 and TRBJ2-3; maybe TRBD1 (5 bases). The ends were cut back, 1 base at V and 4 bases at J, with 16 bases in the middle. The CDR3 consists of 16 residues. The V gene's germline CDR1 is SGHRS and CDR2 YFSETQ. The full variable domain, its missing parts supplied by reference TRBV5-1 and TRBJ2-3, is KAGVTQTPRYLIKTRGQQVTLSCSPISGHRSVSWYQQTPGQGLQFLFEYFSETQRNKGNFPGRFSGRQFSNSRSEMNVSTLELGDSALYLCASSLNPGRVADTQYFGPGTRLTVL.

The chain recombines TRBV6-5 with TRBJ1-1; a weak D match, TRBD1 (6 bases). There are 14 residues in the CDR3. Trimming shortened V by 6 bases and J by 4 bases, and 15 bases separated the two germline ends. Germline CDR1 MNHEY, CDR2 SVGAGI. The CDR3 loop reads CASSFQGSGTEAFF. The DNA of the CDR3 is TGTGCCAGCAGCTTCCAGGGGTCCGGCACTGAAGCTTTCTTT.

The chain uses TRBV7-8 and TRBJ1-5, with 8 bases identical to TRBD1. Germline loops: CDR1 SGHVS, CDR2 FQNEAQ. CDR3 length: 18 residues. Unmatched junction bases numbered 9, after V lost 2 bases and J lost 0 bases. The CDR3 is CASSLSGQDQYSNQPQHF. CDR3 bases: TGTGCCAGCAGCTTATCGGGACAGGATCAATATAGCAATCAGCCCCAGCATTTT. Looking up the rest from reference TRBV7-8 and TRBJ1-5 gives the full variable domain: GAGVSQSPRYKVAKRGQDVALRCDPISGHVSLFWYQQALGQGPEFLTYFQNEAQLDKSGLPSDRFFAERPEGSVSTLKIQRTQQEDSAVYLCASSLSGQDQYSNQPQHFGDGTRLSIL.

This clone came up a few times. The chain employs TRBV5-5 and TRBJ1-2; D is ambiguous. Germline V lookup: CDR1 SGHKS, CDR2 YYEKEE (reference sequence). The CDR3 loop spans 16 amino acids. The V end lost 2 bases, the J end lost 1 base, and 15 bases lay between the germline ends. The CDR3 sequence: CASSFGDPVRNYGYTF. CDR3 nucleotides: TGTGCCAGCAGCTTTGGGGATCCGGTTCGTAACTATGGCTACACCTTC. The full variable domain, completed using reference TRBV5-5 and TRBJ1-2, is DAGVTQSPTHLIKTRGQQVTLRCSPISGHKSVSWYQQVLGQGPQFIFQYYEKEERGRGNFPDRFSARQFPNYSSELNVNALLLGDSALYLCASSFGDPVRNYGYTFGSGTRLTVV.

The chain couples TRBV19 to TRBJ1-2, with 7 bases that match TRBD1. Germline CDR1 and CDR2: LNHDA and SQIVND (reference sequence). The V segment lost 4 bases and the J segment 6 bases; nucleotides outside the gene matches: 8. The CDR3 spans 14 residues. The CDR3 region has the DNA TGTGCCAGTAGTACCCCGGGACAGACCAATGGCTACACCTTC. Its translation is CASSTPGQTNGYTF.

This chain joins TRBV5-1 and TRBJ2-1, with D maybe TRBD2 (5 bases). Germline loops: CDR1 SGHRS, CDR2 YFSETQ. The V and J ends lost 0 bases and 0 bases respectively, with 10 bases between them. The CDR3 length is 16 residues. Here the CDR3 reads CASSLDPGSSYNEQFF. CDR3 nucleotides: TGCGCCAGCAGCTTGGACCCGGGAAGCTCCTACAATGAGCAGTTCTTC.

The chain links TRBV5-1 to TRBJ2-1; a weak D match, TRBD2 (5 bases). The V end was cut by 4 bases, the J end by 0 bases, with 11 bases between. CDR3 length: 15 residues. The germline V gene encodes CDR1 SGHRS and CDR2 YFSETQ. CDR3 coding DNA: TGCGCCAGCAGCATCCAGCGGTCCTCCTACAATGAGCAGTTCTTC. Its protein product is CASSIQRSSYNEQFF.

The V call is TRBV4-2, the J call TRBJ2-7; no definite D call. The CDR3 loop spans 14 amino acids. Germline CDR1 LGHNA, CDR2 YNFKEQ. Trimming cost V 2 bases and J 2 bases, with 10 bases left between them. CDR3 residues: CASSQSTGPYEQYF. The CDR3 DNA reads as TGTGCCAGCAGCCAATCTACTGGCCCCTACGAGCAGTACTTC.

The chain recombines TRBV5-1 with TRBJ2-1; D is possibly TRBD1 or TRBD2 (5 bases each). The CDR3 is 16 residues long. Germline-derived CDR1 and CDR2 are SGHRS and YFSETQ. The V and J ends lost 4 bases and 4 bases respectively, with 18 bases between them. The CDR3 nucleotides are TGCGCCAGCAGCCCCGACCTATGGGACGGGTACAATGAGCAGTTCTTC. The encoded protein is CASSPDLWDGYNEQFF.

The rearrangement links TRBV28 to TRBJ1-2; D is ambiguous. Trimming took off 3 bases at V and 5 bases at J, with 16 bases between the two ends. Germline assignment: CDR1 MDHEN and CDR2 SYDVKM. The CDR3 spans 15 residues. The CDR3 nucleotides read TGTGCCAGCAGTTTGGCCTTTAGCGCGACGTATGGCTACACCTTC. The encoded protein is CASSLAFSATYGYTF.

The rearrangement joins TRBV27 to TRBJ2-7; D is uncertain. The CDR3 has 14 residues. The germline V gene encodes CDR1 MNHEY and CDR2 SMNVEV (reference sequence). The V end lost 5 bases, the J end lost 7 bases, and 18 bases lay between the germline ends. CDR3 residues: CASSLLGRSEEQYF. The CDR3 coding sequence is TGTGCCAGCAGTCTGCTAGGACGATCGGAAGAGCAGTACTTC.

The chain uses TRBV28 and TRBJ2-3; TRBD2 matches at 7 bases. CDR1 and CDR2 (germline): MDHEN, SYDVKM. The CDR3 length is 15 residues. V lost 10 bases to trimming and J lost 4 bases; unmatched junction nucleotides: 14. The CDR3 loop is CAIGPTSKAPDTQYF. The CDR3 nucleotides are TGTGCCATCGGTCCGACTAGCAAGGCCCCAGATACGCAGTATTTT.

The rearrangement links TRBV6-6 to TRBJ1-2, with 7 bases matching TRBD1. Unmatched junction bases numbered 4, after V lost 5 bases and J lost 4 bases. The germline V gene has CDR1 MNHNY and CDR2 SVGAGI (reference sequence). The CDR3 covers 13 residues. The CDR3 nucleotides are TGTGCCAGCAGTACAGGGGCCCCCTATGGCTACACCTTC. This encodes CASSTGAPYGYTF.

The chain couples TRBV2 to TRBJ1-6, with 7 bases matching TRBD1. CDR3 length equals 15 residues. Germline CDR1 reads SNHLY; CDR2 reads FYNNEI. J lost 4 bases, V lost 6 bases, and 6 bases had no gene match. The CDR3 nucleotides read TGTGCCAGCAGCTTGGGGGACAGATATAATTCACCCCTCCACTTT. Translated: CASSLGDRYNSPLHF.

The chain carries TRBV28 and TRBJ1-2, with unresolved D. Germline CDR1 is MDHEN and CDR2 is SYDVKM. V was shortened by 7 bases and J by 6 bases, with 18 bases between the two germline ends. The CDR3 consists of 14 residues. The CDR3 DNA reads TGTGCCAGCAATACCGTTTCACGGGCGAATGGCTACACCTTC. Protein: CASNTVSRANGYTF.

This chain uses TRBV6-1 with TRBJ2-6; D is unresolved. The V and J ends lost 2 bases and 2 bases respectively, with 7 bases between them. CDR3 length equals 15 residues. Germline-derived CDR1 and CDR2 are MNHNS and SASEGT. The CDR3 here is CASSESPAGANVLTF. The CDR3 region has the DNA TGTGCCAGCAGTGAATCCCCGGCTGGGGCCAACGTCCTGACTTTC.

J is TRBJ1-3 and V is TRBV30; D is undetermined. The CDR3 is 14 residues long. V was clipped by 0 bases and J by 3 bases, with 9 bases between them. Germline V CDR1 and CDR2: GTSNPN, SVGIG (reference sequence). The CDR3 region has the DNA TGTGCCTGGAGTGTAGGGTGGAGTGGAAACACCATATATTTT. Translating gives CAWSVGWSGNTIYF.

The chain has TRBV4-1 and TRBJ1-1; D remains unclear. The CDR3 extends over 15 amino acids. The V end lost 0 bases, the J end lost 5 bases, and 13 bases lay between the germline ends. Germline CDR1 reads MGHRA; CDR2 reads YSYEKL. The CDR3, as DNA: TGCGCCAGCAGCCAAGAGGAGCAAGGGAGGACTGAAGCTTTCTTT. It translates to CASSQEEQGRTEAFF.

This clone has just one count. V and J are TRBV4-3 and TRBJ1-2; D unclear. Germline loops: CDR1 LGHNA, CDR2 YSLEER. The CDR3 sequence is 15 residues long. Between the trimmed V and J ends, which lost 4 bases and 1 base, there was a span of 13 bases. Here the CDR3 reads CASSPLGVLNYGYTF. The CDR3 bases are TGCGCCAGCAGCCCCCTCGGGGTGCTTAACTATGGCTACACCTTC.